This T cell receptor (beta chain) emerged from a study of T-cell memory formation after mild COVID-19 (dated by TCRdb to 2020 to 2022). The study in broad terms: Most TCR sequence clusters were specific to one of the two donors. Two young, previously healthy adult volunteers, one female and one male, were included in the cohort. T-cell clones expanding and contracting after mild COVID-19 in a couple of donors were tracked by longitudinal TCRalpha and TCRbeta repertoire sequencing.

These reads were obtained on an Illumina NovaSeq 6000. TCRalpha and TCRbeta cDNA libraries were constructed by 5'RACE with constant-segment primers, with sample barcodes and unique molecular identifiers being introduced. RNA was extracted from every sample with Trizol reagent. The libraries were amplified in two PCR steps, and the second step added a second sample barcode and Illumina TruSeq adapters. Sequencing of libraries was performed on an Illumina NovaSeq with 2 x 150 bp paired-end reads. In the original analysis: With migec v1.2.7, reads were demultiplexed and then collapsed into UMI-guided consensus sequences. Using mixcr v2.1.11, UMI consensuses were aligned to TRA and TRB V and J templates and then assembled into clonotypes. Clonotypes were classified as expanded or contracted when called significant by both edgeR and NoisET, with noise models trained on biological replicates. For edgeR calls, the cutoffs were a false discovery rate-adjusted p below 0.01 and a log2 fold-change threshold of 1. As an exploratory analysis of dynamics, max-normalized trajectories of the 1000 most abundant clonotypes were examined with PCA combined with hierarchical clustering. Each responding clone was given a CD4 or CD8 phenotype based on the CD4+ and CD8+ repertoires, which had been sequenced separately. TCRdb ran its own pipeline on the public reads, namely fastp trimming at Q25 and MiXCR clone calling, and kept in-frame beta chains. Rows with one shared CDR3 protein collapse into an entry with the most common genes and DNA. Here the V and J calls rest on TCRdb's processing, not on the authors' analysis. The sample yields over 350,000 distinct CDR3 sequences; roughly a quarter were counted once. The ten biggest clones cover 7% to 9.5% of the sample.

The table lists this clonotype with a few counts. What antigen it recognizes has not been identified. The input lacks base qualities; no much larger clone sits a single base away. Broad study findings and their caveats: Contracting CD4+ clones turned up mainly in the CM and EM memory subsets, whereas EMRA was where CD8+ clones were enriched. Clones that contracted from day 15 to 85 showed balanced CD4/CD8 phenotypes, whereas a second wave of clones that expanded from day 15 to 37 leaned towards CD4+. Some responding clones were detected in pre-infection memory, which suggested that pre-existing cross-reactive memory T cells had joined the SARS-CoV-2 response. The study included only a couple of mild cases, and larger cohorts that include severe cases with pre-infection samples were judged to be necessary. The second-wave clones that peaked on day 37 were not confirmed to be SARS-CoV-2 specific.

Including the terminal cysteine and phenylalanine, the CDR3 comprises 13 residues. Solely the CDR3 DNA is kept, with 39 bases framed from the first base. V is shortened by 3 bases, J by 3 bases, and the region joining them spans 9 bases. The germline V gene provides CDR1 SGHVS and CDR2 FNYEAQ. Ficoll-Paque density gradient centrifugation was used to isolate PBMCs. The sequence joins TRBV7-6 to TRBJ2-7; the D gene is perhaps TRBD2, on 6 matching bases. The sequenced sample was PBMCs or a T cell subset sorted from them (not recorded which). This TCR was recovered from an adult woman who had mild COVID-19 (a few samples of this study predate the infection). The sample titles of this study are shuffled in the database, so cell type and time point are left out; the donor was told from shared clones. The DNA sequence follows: TGTGCCAGCAGCTTTGGGGAGGACTACGAGCAGTACTTC. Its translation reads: CASSFGEDYEQYF.